This T cell receptor (beta chain) was obtained from a study of control samples from healthy donors and cancer patients. The protocol was immunoSEQ multiplex PCR, while the TCRdb copy is restricted to in-frame clones and leaves out a portion. The sample contains over 100,000 clones, roughly 90% of which appear only once. This clone was seen once. From germline, CDR1 is MGHDK and CDR2 SYGVNS. Unmatched junction bases numbered 5, after V lost 6 bases and J lost 6 bases. This CDR3 has 13 amino acids. The sequencing sample was made of blood. The sequence derives from a man aged 35-49 years in good health. The J gene is TRBJ1-5, the V gene TRBV25-1, with TRBD1 matching 7 bases. The CDR3 DNA reads TGTGCCAGCAGCACAGGGGATAGTCAGCCCCAGCATTTT. Its protein product is CASSTGDSQPQHF.